Here is one TCR beta chain with its context. An end of the junction differs from the germline gene, which may be a read error. This record comes from a study of blood T cell repertoires in COVID-19. Study at large: The United States, Italy and Spain were the sources of the acute and convalescent COVID-19 samples. T cells, B-cell-depleted T cells, or PBMCs supplied cDNA or gDNA.

The CDR3 has 15 amino acids. Germline values: CDR1 SGHRS, CDR2 YFSETQ. Profiled with immunoSEQ multiplex PCR; TCRdb holds only in-frame clones, not every one. This sample has around 81,000 clones, with just under 85% found just once. The sequenced sample was peripheral blood. The TCR sequence derives from a man aged 50 to 60 with acute or convalescent COVID-19. V gene TRBV5-1 combines with J gene TRBJ2-5, with D perhaps matching TRBD1 (7 bases). The CDR3 spells CASGLQGGHQETQYF. The DNA of the CDR3 is TGCGCCAGCGGACTGCAGGGGGGCCACCAGGAGACCCAGTACTTC.